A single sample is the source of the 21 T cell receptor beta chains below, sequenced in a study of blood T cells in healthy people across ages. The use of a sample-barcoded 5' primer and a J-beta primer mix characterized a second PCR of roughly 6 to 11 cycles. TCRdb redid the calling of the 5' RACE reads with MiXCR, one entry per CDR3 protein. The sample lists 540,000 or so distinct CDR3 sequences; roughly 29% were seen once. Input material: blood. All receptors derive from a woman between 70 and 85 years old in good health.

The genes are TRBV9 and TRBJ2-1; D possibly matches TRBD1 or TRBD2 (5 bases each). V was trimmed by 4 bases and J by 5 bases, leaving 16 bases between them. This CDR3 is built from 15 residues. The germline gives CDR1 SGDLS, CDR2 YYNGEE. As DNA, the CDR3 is TGTGCCAGCAGCAGTACGGGACCTCAGGACAATGAGCAGTTCTTC. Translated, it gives CASSSTGPQDNEQFF.

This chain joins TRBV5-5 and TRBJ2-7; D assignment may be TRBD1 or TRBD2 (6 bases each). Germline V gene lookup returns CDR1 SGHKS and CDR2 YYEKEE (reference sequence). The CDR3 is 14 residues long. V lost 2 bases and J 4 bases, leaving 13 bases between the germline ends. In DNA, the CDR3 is TGTGCCAGCAGCTTTGAGGGGGGTAGGTACGAGCAGTACTTC. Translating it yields CASSFEGGRYEQYF.

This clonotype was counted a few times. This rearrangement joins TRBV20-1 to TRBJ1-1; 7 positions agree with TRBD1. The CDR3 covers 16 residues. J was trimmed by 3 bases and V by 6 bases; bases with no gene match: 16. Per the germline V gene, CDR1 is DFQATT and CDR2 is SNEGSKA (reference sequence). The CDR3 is CSATPAQTGRYTEAFF. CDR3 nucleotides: TGCAGTGCCACACCCGCCCAGACAGGGAGGTACACTGAAGCTTTCTTT.

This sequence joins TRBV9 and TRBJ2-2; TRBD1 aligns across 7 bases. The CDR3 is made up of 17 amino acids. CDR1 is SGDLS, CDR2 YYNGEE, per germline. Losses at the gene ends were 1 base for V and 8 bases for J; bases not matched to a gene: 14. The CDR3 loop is CASSVTLTSGGMGELFF. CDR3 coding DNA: TGTGCCAGCAGCGTAACCCTAACTTCAGGGGGAATGGGGGAGCTGTTTTTT.

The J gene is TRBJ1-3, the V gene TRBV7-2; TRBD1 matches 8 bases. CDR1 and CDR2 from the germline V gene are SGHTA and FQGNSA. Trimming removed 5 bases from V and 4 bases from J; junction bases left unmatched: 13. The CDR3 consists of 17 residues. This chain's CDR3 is CASSPRAPDRAGNTIYF. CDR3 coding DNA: TGTGCCAGCAGCCCGAGGGCCCCGGACAGGGCCGGAAACACCATATATTTT.

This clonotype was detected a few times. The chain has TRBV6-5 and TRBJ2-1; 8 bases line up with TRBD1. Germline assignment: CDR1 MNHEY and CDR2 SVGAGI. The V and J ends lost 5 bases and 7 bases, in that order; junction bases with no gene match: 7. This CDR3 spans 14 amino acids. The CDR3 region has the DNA TGTGCCAGCAGTAATGGACAGGGAACGAATGAGCAGTTCTTC. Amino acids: CASSNGQGTNEQFF.

CDR3 in amino acids: CAWSRPGPIYEQYF. The CDR3 bases are TGTGCCTGGAGCCGACCGGGACCGATCTACGAGCAGTACTTC. The V gene is TRBV30, the J gene TRBJ2-7, with D perhaps matching TRBD1 or TRBD2 (5 bases each). The CDR3 length is 14 residues. Germline V gene sequence: CDR1 GTSNPN, CDR2 SVGIG (reference sequence). V shed 3 bases and J shed 3 bases, with 15 bases lying between them.

Written as DNA, the CDR3 is TGTGCCAGCAGCCAAGCATTTACTAGCGGGGGTATACATGAGCAGTTCTTC. This sequence encodes CASSQAFTSGGIHEQFF. The chain couples TRBV3-1 to TRBJ2-1, with 11 nucleotides matching TRBD2. CDR1 LGHDT and CDR2 YNNKEL come from the germline V gene (reference sequence). CDR3 length: 17 residues. V lost 1 base to trimming and J lost 8 bases; unmatched junction nucleotides: 10.

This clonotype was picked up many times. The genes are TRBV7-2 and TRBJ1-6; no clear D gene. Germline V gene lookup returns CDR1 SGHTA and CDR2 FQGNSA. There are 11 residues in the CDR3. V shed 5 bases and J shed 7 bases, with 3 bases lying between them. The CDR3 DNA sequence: TGTGCCAGCAGCGCAAATTCACCCCTCCACTTT. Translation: CASSANSPLHF.

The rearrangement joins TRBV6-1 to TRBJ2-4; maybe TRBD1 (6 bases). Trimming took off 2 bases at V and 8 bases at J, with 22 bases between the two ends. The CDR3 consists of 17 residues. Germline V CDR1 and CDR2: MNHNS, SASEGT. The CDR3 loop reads CASSEYRGQSRGDIQYF. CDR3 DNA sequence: TGTGCCAGCAGTGAATATCGCGGACAGTCCAGGGGTGACATTCAGTACTTC.

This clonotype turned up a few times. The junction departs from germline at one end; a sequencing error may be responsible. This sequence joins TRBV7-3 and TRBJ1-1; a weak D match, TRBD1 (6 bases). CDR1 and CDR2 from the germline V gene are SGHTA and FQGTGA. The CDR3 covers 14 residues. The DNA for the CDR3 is TGTGCCAGCAGCTGGATAGGGGGGAACACTGAAGTTTTCTTT. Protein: CASSWIGGNTEVFF.

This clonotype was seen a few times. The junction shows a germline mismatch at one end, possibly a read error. The CDR3 sequence is CASSLEGAGDGNTIYF. CDR3 coding DNA: TGCGCCAGCAGCTTAGAGGGGGCAGGGGACGGAAACACTATATATTTT. The chain uses TRBV11-2 and TRBJ1-3; 7 nucleotides agree with TRBD1. The CDR3 is 16 amino acids. Germline V gene data show CDR1 as SGHAT and CDR2 as FQNNGV.

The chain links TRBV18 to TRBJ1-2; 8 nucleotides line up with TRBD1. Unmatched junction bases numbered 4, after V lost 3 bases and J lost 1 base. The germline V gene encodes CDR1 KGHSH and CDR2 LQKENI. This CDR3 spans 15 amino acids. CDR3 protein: CASSPQGAINYGYTF. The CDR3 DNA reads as TGTGCCAGCTCACCTCAGGGGGCAATTAACTATGGCTACACCTTC.

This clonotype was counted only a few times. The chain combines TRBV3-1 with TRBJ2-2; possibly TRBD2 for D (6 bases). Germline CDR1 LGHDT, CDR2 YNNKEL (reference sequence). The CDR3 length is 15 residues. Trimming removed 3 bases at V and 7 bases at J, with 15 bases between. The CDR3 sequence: CASSQVLGGVGELFF. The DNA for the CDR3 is TGTGCCAGCAGCCAGGTCCTTGGCGGGGTCGGGGAGCTGTTTTTT.

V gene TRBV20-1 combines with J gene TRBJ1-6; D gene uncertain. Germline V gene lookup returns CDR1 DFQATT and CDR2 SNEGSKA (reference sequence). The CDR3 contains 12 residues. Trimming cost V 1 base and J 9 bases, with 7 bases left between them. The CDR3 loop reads CSARAEGSPLHF. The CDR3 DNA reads TGCAGTGCTAGAGCGGAGGGTTCACCCCTCCACTTT.

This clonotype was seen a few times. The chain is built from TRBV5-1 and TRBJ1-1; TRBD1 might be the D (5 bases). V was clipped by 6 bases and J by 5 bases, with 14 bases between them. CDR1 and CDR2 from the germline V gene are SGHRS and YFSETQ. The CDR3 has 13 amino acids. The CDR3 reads CASTRGGNTEAFF. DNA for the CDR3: TGCGCCAGCACGAGGGGCGGGAATACTGAAGCTTTCTTT.

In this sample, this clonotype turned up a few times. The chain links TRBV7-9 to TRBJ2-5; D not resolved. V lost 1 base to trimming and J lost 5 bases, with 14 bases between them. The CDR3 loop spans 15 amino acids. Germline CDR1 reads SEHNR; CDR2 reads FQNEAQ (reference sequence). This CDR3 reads CASSLGTVGSETQYF. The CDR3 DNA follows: TGTGCCAGCAGCTTAGGGACCGTAGGATCGGAGACCCAGTACTTC.

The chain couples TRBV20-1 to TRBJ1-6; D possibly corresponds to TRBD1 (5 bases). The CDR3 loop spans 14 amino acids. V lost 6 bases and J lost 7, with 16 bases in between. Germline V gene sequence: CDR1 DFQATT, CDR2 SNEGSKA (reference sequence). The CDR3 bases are TGCAGTGCAAGCCCGAGTCCAGGGAATTCACCCCTCCACTTT. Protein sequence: CSASPSPGNSPLHF.

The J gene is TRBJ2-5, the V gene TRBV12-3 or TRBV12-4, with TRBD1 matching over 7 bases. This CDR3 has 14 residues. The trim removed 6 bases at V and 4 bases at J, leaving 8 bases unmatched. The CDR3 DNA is TGTGCCAGCAGGGCACAGGGGACCGGAGAGACCCAGTACTTC. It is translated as CASRAQGTGETQYF.

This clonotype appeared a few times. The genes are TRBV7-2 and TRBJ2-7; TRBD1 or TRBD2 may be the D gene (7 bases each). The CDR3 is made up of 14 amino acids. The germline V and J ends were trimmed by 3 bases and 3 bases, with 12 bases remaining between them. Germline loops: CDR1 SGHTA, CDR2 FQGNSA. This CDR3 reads CASSLGGGLYEQYF. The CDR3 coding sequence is TGTGCCAGCAGCTTGGGAGGGGGCCTCTACGAGCAGTACTTC.

Here the CDR3 reads CAWSYQGTGYTF. The DNA for the CDR3 is TGTGCCTGGAGTTATCAGGGTACCGGCTACACCTTC. The rearrangement uses TRBV30 and TRBJ1-2; the D gene is possibly TRBD1 (5 bases). The CDR3 length is 12 residues. Trimming cost V 2 bases and J 8 bases, with 12 bases left between them. Germline values: CDR1 GTSNPN, CDR2 SVGIG (reference sequence). The complete variable domain, with remaining parts taken from reference TRBV30 and TRBJ1-2, reads SQTIHQWPATLVQPVGSPLSLECTVEGTSNPNLYWYRQAAGRGLQLLFYSVGIGQISSEVPQNLSASRPQDRQFILSSKKLLLSDSGFYLCAWSYQGTGYTFGSGTRLTVV.